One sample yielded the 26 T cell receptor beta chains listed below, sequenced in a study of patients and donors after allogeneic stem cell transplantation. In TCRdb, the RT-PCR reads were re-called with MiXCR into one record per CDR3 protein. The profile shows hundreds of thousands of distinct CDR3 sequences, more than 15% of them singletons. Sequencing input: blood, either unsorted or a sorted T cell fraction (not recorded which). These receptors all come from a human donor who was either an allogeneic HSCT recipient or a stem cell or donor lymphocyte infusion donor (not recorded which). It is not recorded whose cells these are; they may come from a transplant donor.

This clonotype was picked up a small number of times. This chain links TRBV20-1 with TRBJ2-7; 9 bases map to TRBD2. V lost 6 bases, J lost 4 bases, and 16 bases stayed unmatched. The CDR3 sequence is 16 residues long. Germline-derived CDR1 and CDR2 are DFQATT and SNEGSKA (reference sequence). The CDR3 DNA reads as TGCAGTGCCGAGGGGCTCAGCGGGAGGTTTGGATACGAGCAGTACTTC. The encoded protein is CSAEGLSGRFGYEQYF.

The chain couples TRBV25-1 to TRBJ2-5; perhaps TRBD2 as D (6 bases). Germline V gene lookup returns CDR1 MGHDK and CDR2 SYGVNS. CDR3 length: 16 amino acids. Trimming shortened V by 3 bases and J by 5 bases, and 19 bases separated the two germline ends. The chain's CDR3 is CASSDSTPGRYETQYF. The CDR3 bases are TGTGCCAGCAGTGACTCTACCCCCGGGAGATATGAGACCCAGTACTTC.

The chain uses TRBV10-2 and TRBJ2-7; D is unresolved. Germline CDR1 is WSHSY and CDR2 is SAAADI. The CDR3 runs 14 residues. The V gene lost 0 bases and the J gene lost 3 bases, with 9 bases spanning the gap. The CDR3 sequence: CASSESSVGYEQYF. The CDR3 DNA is TGCGCCAGCAGTGAGTCGTCCGTAGGCTACGAGCAGTACTTC.

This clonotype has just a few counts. The CDR3 DNA is TGTGCCAGCTCACCCCTCCGGGACGGGGTCGAGCAGTACTTC. As protein: CASSPLRDGVEQYF. The chain employs TRBV18 and TRBJ2-7; the D gene could be TRBD1 or TRBD2 (5 bases each). Germline V gene lookup returns CDR1 KGHSH and CDR2 LQKENI. CDR3 length equals 14 residues. The V end lost 3 bases, the J end lost 6 bases, and 15 bases lay between the germline ends.

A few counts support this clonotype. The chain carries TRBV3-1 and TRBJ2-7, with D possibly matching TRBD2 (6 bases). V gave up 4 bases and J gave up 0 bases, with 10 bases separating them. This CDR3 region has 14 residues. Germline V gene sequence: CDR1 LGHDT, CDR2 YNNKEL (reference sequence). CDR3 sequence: CASSPGTDSYEQYF. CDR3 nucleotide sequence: TGTGCCAGCAGCCCGGGGACTGACTCCTACGAGCAGTACTTC.

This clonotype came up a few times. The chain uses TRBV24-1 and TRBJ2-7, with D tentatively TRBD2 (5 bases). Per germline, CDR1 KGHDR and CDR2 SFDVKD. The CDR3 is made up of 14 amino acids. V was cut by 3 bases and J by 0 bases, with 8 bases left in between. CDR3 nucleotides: TGTGCCACCAGTGATCCTAGCACCTCCTACGAGCAGTACTTC. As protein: CATSDPSTSYEQYF.

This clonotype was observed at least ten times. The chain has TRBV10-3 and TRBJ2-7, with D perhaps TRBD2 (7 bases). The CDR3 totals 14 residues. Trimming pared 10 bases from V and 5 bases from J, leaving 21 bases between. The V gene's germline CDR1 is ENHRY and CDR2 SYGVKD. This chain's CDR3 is CATWGAGAQNEQYF. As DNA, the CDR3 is TGTGCCACTTGGGGGGCGGGGGCGCAGAACGAGCAGTACTTC.

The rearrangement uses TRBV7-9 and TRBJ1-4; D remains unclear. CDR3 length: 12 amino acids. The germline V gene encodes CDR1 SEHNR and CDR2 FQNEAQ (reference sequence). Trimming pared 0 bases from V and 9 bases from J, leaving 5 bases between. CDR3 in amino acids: CASSLAGQKLFF. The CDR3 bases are TGTGCCAGCAGCTTAGCGGGTCAAAAACTGTTTTTT.

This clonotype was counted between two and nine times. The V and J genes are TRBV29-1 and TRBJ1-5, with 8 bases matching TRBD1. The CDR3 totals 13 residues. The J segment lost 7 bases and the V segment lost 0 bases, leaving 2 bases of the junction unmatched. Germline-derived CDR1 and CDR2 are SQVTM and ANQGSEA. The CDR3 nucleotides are TGCAGCGTTGAAGAGGACAGGGCCCAGCCCCAGCATTTT. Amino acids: CSVEEDRAQPQHF. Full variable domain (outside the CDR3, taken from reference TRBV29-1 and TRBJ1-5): SAVISQKPSRDICQRGTSLTIQCQVDSQVTMMFWYRQQPGQSLTLIATANQGSEATYESGFVIDKFPISRPNLTFSTLTVSNMSPEDSSIYLCSVEEDRAQPQHFGDGTRLSIL.

CDR3 nucleotide sequence: TGCGCCAGCAGCTTGGGACAGGGAAAAGGAAACACCATATATTTT. Its protein is CASSLGQGKGNTIYF. V and J are TRBV5-1 and TRBJ1-3, with 7 bases lining up with TRBD1. V lost 0 bases, J lost 4 bases, and 4 bases stayed unmatched. The CDR3 covers 15 residues. Germline V CDR1 and CDR2: SGHRS, YFSETQ.

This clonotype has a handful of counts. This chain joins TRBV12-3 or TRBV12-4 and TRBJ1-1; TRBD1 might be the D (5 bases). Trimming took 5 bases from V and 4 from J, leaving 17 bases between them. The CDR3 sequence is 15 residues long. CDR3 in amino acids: CASSPQGLVGTEAFF. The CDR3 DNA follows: TGTGCCAGCAGTCCCCAGGGTTTGGTCGGCACTGAAGCTTTCTTT.

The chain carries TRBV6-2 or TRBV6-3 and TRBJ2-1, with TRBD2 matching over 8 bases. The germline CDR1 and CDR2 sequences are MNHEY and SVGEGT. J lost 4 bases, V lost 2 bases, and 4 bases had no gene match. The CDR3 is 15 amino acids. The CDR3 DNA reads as TGTGCCAGCAGTTACACGGCTAGCGGGTACAATGAGCAGTTCTTC. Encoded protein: CASSYTASGYNEQFF.

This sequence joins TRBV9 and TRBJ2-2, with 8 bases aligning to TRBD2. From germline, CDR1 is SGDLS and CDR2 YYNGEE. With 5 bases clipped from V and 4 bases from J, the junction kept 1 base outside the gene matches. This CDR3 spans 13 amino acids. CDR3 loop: CASRSGSTGELFF. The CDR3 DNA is TGTGCCAGCAGGAGCGGGAGCACCGGGGAGCTGTTTTTT.

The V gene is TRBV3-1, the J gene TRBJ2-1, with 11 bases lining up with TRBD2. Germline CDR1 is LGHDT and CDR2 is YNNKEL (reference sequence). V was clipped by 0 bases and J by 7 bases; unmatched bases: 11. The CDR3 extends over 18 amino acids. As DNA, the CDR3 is TGTGCCAGCAGCCAAGAGGGACTAGCGGCATGGGTCGGGAATGAGCAGTTCTTC. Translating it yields CASSQEGLAAWVGNEQFF.

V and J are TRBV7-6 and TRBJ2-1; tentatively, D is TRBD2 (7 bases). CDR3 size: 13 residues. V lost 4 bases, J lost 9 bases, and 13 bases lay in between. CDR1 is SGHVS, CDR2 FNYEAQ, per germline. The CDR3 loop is CASSSGGGGEQFF. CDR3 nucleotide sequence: TGTGCCAGCAGCTCAGGAGGGGGGGGTGAGCAGTTCTTC. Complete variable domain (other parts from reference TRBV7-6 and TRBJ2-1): GAGVSQSPRYKVTKRGQDVALRCDPISGHVSLYWYRQALGQGPEFLTYFNYEAQQDKSGLPNDRFSAERPEGSISTLTIQRTEQRDSAMYRCASSSGGGGEQFFGPGTRLTVL.

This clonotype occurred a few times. The DNA of the CDR3 is TGTGCCAGCACCCTAAAGGCAGGCACAGATACGCAGTATTTT. Residues: CASTLKAGTDTQYF. The chain recombines TRBV2 with TRBJ2-3, with D unresolved. V lost 7 bases, J lost 1 base, and 12 bases lay in between. Germline V gene lookup returns CDR1 SNHLY and CDR2 FYNNEI. The CDR3 is 14 residues long.

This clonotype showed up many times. The DNA of the CDR3 is TGCAGCGTTTGGCGGCAGGGAGGCTATGGCTACACCTTC. Residues: CSVWRQGGYGYTF. V usage is TRBV29-1 and J usage is TRBJ1-2, with D possibly matching TRBD1 (5 bases). CDR3 length: 13 residues. The V gene lost 5 bases and the J gene lost 4 bases, with 14 bases spanning the gap. Germline V lookup: CDR1 SQVTM, CDR2 ANQGSEA.

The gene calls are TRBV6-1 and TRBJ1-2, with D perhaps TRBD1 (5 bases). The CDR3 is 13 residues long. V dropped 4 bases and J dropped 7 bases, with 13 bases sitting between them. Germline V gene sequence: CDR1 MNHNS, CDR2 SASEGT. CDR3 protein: CASSGGGKSGYTF. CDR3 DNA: TGTGCCAGCAGTGGTGGGGGGAAGAGTGGCTACACCTTC.

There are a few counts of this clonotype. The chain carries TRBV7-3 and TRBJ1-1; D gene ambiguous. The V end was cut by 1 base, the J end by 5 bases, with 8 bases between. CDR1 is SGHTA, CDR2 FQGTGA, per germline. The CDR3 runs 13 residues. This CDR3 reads CASSLMVLTEAFF. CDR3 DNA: TGTGCCAGCAGCTTAATGGTTCTGACTGAAGCTTTCTTT.

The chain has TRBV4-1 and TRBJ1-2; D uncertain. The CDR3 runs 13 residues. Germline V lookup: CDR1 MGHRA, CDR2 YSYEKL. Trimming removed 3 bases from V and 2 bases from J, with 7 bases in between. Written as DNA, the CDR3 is TGCGCCAGCAGCCAGGCTGGCAACTATGGCTACACCTTC. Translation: CASSQAGNYGYTF.

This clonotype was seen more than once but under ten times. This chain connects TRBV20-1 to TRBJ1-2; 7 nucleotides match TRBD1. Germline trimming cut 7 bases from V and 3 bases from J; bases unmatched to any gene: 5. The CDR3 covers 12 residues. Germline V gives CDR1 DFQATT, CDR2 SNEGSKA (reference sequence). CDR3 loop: CSVPQGYYGYTF. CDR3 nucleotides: TGCAGTGTCCCACAGGGGTACTATGGCTACACCTTC.

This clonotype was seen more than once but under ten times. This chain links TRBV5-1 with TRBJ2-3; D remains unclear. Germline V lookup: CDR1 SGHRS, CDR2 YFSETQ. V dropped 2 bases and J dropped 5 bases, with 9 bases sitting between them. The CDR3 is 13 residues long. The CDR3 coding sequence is TGCGCCAGCAGCTTTTCATTTAAAGATACGCAGTATTTT. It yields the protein CASSFSFKDTQYF.

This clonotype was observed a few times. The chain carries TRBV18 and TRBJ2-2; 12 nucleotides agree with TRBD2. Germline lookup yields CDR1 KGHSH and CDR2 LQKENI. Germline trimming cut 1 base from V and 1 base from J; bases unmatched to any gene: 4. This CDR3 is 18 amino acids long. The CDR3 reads CASSPLLAGGLNTGELFF. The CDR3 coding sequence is TGTGCCAGCTCACCACTACTAGCGGGAGGTCTGAACACCGGGGAGCTGTTTTTT. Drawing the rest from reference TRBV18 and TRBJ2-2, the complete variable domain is NAGVMQNPRHLVRRRGQEARLRCSPMKGHSHVYWYRQLPEEGLKFMVYLQKENIIDESGMPKERFSAEFPKEGPSILRIQQVVRGDSAAYFCASSPLLAGGLNTGELFFGEGSRLTVL.

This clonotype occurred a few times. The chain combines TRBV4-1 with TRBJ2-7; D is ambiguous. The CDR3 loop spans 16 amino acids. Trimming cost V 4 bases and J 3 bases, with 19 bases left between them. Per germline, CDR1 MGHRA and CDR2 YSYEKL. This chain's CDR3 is CASSPLLVTESYEQYF. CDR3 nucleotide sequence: TGCGCCAGCAGCCCCTTGTTAGTGACGGAAAGCTACGAGCAGTACTTC.

This CDR3 is CSASRVREKLFF. DNA of the CDR3: TGCAGTGCTAGCAGGGTTCGGGAAAAACTGTTTTTT. The V gene is TRBV20-1, the J gene TRBJ1-4; perhaps TRBD1 as D (5 bases). Germline assignment: CDR1 DFQATT and CDR2 SNEGSKA (reference sequence). V was trimmed by 3 bases and J by 8 bases, leaving 10 bases between them. This CDR3 comprises 12 residues.

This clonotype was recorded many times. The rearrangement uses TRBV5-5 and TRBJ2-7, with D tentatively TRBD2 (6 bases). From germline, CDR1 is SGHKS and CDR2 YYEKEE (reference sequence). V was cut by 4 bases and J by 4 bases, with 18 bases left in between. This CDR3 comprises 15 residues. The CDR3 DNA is TGTGCCAGCAGCCTGCCGGGGACTGGGAATTACGAGCAGTACTTC. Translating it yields CASSLPGTGNYEQYF.